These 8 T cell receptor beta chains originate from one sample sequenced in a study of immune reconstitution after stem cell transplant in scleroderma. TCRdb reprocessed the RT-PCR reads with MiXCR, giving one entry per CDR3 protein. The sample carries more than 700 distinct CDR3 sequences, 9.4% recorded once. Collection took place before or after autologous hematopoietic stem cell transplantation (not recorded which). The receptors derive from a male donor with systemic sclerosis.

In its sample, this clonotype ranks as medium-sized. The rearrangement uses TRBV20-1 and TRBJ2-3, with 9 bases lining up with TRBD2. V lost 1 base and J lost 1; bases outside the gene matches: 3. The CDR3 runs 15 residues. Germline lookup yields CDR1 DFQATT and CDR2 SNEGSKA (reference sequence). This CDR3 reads CSARVRTSGTDTQYF. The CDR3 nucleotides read TGCAGTGCTAGAGTTCGGACTAGCGGCACAGATACGCAGTATTTT.

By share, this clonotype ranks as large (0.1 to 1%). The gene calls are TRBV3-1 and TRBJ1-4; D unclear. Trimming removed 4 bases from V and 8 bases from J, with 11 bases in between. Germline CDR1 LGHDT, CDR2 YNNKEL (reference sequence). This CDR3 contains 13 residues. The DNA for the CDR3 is TGTGCCAGCAGCCGCCCGGGTGACGAAAAACTGTTTTTT. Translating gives CASSRPGDEKLFF.

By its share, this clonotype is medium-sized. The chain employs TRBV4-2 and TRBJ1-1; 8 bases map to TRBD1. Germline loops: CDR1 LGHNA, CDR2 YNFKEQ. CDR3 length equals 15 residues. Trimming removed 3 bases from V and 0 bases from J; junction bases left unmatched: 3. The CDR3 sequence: CASSHGTGLNTEAFF. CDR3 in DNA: TGTGCCAGCAGCCACGGGACAGGATTGAACACTGAAGCTTTCTTT.

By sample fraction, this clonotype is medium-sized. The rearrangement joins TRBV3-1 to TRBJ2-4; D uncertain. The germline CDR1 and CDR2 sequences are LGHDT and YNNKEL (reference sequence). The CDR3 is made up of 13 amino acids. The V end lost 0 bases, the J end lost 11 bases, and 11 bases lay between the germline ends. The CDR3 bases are TGTGCCAGCAGCCAAGATTCCAACCTCCTTCAGTACTTC. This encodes CASSQDSNLLQYF.

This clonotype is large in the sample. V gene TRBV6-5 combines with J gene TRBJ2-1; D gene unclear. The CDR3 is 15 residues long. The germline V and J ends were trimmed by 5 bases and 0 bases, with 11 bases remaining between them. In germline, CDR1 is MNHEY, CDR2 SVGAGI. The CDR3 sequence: CASSSDPFSYNEQFF. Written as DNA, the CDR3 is TGTGCCAGCAGTAGTGACCCTTTCTCCTACAATGAGCAGTTCTTC.

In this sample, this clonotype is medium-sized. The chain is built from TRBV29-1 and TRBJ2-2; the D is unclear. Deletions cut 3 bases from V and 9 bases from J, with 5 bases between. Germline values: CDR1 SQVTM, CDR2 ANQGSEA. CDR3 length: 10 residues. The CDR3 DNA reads TGCAGCGTTGACGGCCGGGAGCTGTTTTTT. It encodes CSVDGRELFF.

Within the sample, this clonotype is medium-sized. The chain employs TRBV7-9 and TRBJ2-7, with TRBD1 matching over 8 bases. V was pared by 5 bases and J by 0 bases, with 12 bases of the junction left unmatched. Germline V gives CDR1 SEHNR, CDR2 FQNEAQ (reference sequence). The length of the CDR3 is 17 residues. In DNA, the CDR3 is TGTGCCAGCAGCCCAAGTGACAGGGGCCTTAGCTCCTACGAGCAGTACTTC. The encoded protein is CASSPSDRGLSSYEQYF.

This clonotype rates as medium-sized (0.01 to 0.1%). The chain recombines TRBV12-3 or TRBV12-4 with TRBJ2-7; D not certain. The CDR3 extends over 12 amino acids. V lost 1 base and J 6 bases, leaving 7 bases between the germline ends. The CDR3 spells CASSLGVVEQYF. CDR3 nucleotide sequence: TGTGCCAGCAGTTTAGGGGTTGTCGAGCAGTACTTC.